Below, one TCR beta chain is given with its context. V lost 1 base and J 1 base, leaving 11 bases between the germline ends. From germline, CDR1 is LGHNA and CDR2 YSLEER. The CDR3 length is 16 residues. TCRdb called the 5' RACE reads again in MiXCR, with one record for every CDR3 protein. The sample lists 400,000 to 450,000 distinct CDR3 sequences, approximately 18% occurring once. The sample belongs to a study of T-cell memory formation after mild COVID-19. Whole-study context: TCR clusters mostly belonged to single donors.

The chain employs TRBV4-3 and TRBJ2-4; D remains ambiguous. Sample: PBMCs or a T cell subset sorted from them (not recorded which). The TCR comes from a man aged 18 to 30 who had mild COVID-19 (a few samples of this study predate the infection). Cell type and time point are not known. Here the CDR3 reads CASSQGGSTAKNIQYF. The DNA of the CDR3 is TGCGCCAGCAGCCAAGGAGGAAGCACGGCCAAAAACATTCAGTACTTC.